The present T cell receptor beta chain was sequenced within a study of cytomegalovirus exposure and HLA in healthy donors. 60 Vbeta and 13 Jbeta primers were used in PCR. Method: immunoSEQ multiplex PCR; TCRdb's copy keeps in-frame clones and lacks some. The table includes 150,000 to 200,000 clones, around four fifths detected once. The CDR3 consists of 18 residues. Trimming removed 8 bases from V and 6 bases from J; junction bases left unmatched: 22. The germline V gene encodes CDR1 ENHRY and CDR2 SYGVKD. The sequenced sample was PBMCs. This chain connects TRBV10-3 to TRBJ2-7; TRBD1 matches at 10 bases. This TCR was sampled from a man aged 18 to 30 in good health and CMV-seropositive. CDR3 in DNA: TGTGCCATCCCCACCCGCCCCGGGACAGGGGCCATTCCCCTCGAGCAGTACTTC. It is translated as CAIPTRPGTGAIPLEQYF.